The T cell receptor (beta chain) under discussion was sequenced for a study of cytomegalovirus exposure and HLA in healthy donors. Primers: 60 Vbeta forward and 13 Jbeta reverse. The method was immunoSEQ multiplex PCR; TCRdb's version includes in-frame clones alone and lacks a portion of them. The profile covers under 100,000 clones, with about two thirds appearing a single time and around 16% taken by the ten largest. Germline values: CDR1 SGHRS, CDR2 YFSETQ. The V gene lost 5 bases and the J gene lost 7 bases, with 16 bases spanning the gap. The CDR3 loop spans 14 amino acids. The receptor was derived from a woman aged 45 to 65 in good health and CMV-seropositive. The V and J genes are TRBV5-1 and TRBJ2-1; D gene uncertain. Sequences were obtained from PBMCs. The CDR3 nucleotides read TGCGCCAGCAGTTCGGCATCCAACGGGAATGAGCAGTTCTTC. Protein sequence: CASSSASNGNEQFF. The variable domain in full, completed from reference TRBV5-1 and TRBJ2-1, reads KAGVTQTPRYLIKTRGQQVTLSCSPISGHRSVSWYQQTPGQGLQFLFEYFSETQRNKGNFPGRFSGRQFSNSRSEMNVSTLELGDSALYLCASSSASNGNEQFFGPGTRLTVL.